The entry that follows covers one T cell receptor beta chain sequence. This CDR3 region has 16 residues. Germline loops: CDR1 SGHTS, CDR2 YDEGEE. V lost 1 base to trimming and J lost 4 bases, with 12 bases between them. The data belong to a study of blood T cell repertoires in COVID-19. The assay was immunoSEQ multiplex PCR, and TCRdb's table has in-frame clones only and misses some. The table records 250,000 or so clones, 80% to 90% of them present only once. The V and J genes are TRBV5-8 and TRBJ2-6; D perhaps matches TRBD1 (5 bases). The source is a woman in her thirties or forties who had been exposed to COVID-19. Sequenced input: PBMCs or T cells enriched from blood (not recorded which). The CDR3 loop is CASSLFSRAGANVLTF. The CDR3 DNA reads as TGTGCCAGCAGCTTGTTTTCCAGGGCCGGGGCCAACGTCCTGACTTTC.